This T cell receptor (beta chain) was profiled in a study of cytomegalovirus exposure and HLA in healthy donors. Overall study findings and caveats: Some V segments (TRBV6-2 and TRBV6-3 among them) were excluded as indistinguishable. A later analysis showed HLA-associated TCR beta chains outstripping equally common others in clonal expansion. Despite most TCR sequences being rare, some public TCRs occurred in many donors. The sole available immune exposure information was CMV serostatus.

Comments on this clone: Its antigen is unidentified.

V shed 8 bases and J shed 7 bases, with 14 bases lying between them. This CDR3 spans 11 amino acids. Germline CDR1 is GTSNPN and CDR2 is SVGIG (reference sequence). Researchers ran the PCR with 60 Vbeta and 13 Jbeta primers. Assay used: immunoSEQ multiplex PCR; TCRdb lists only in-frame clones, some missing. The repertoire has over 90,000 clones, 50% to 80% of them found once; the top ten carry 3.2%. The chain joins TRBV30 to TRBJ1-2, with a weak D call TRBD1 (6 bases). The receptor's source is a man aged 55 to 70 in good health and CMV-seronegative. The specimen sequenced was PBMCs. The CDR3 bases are TGTGCCACGGAGTCCAGGGGTGGCTACACCTTC. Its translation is CATESRGGYTF.